The clone carrying this TCR beta chain was seen repeatedly, ten times or more. The antigen is not known. Germline CDR1 reads SGHTA; CDR2 reads FQGNSA. Trimming took 1 base from V and 10 from J, leaving 11 bases between them. CDR3 length: 13 amino acids. The record originates from a study of T cell repertoires in cytomegalovirus infection. Overall study: In public TCR beta signatures, there were indications of both CMV infection and matching HLA type.

TCRdb used MiXCR to reprocess the reads, holding one entry per CDR3 protein. This table holds about 530,000 distinct CDR3 sequences, about 30% found once. Overall study findings and caveats: Clonotypes of TCR beta that were HLA-C-restricted and CMV-specific dominated the ex vivo response. People with CMV and the relevant HLA were identified by cumulative public TCR beta family frequency.

Sequences were obtained from PBMCs. V is TRBV7-2 and J is TRBJ2-1; D ambiguous. The clonotype comes from a human donor in good health (CMV status not recorded). Some clones in this sample may be carry-over from other donors' samples. The DNA for the CDR3 is TGTGCCAGCAGCTTAGGAAGTCAATGGGAGCAGTTCTTC. Translated: CASSLGSQWEQFF.